This T cell receptor beta chain appears in the sequencing data of a study of blood T cell repertoires in COVID-19. Sequenced by immunoSEQ multiplex PCR; TCRdb stores in-frame clones only, minus some. The sample carries 150,000 to 250,000 clones, approximately 80% recorded once. Clinical history reported by participants formed the basis on which cohorts were assigned. The source of this sequence is a man between 40 and 49 years old who had recovered from COVID-19. The sample comprised PBMCs or T cells enriched from blood (not recorded which).

Here the CDR3 DNA reads TGTGCCAGCAGGGCCCCGGGGGGTGGTGGCAATCAGCCCCAGCATTTT. Amino acid sequence: CASRAPGGGGNQPQHF. J is TRBJ1-5 and V is TRBV6-6; D perhaps matches TRBD1 (5 bases). V lost 6 bases and J lost 2, with 17 bases in between. The CDR3 extends over 16 amino acids. The germline CDR1 and CDR2 sequences are MNHNY and SVGAGI (reference sequence).